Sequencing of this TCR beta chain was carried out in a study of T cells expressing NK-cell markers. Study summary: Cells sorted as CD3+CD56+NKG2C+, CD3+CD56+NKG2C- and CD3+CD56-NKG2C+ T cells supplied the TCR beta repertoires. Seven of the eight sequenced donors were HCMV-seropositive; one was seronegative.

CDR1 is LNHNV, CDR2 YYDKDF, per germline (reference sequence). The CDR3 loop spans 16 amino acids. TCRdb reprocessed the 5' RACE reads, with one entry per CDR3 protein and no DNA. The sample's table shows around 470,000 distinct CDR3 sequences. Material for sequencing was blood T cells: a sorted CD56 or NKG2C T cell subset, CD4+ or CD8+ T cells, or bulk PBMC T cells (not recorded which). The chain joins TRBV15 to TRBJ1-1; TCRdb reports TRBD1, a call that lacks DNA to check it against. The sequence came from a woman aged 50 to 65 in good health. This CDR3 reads CATSRGTGPMNTEAFF.